This TCR beta chain was sequenced during a study of OX40 agonist ivuxolimab in advanced cancers. Overall study context: From 23 to 79 years was the age range, with a mean of 60 years, and over 70% were male.

Points from the study as a whole: On average, CD8+ T cells had more expanded clones than CD4+.

Autoimmune disease history or systemic immunosuppression disqualified patients. Germline lookup yields CDR1 MNHEY and CDR2 SMNVEV (reference sequence). Trimming pared 8 bases from V and 0 bases from J, leaving 5 bases between. This CDR3 contains 12 residues. Some clones are missing from TCRdb's copy, which holds only in-frame ones; the method was immunoSEQ multiplex PCR. The data contain about 82,000 clones, approximately 89% of them singletons. As regards this clone: Its antigen is currently unknown.

This sequence originates from an adult with an advanced solid tumor such as melanoma, head and neck, liver or kidney cancer. The specimen was CD4+ or CD8+ T cells sorted from blood, collected in a trial of the OX40 agonist ivuxolimab. This sequence joins TRBV27 and TRBJ1-5; no reliable D call. The CDR3 DNA sequence: TGTGCCAGCGGTTATAGCAATCAGCCCCAGCATTTT. Translation gives CASGYSNQPQHF.